This TCR beta chain was recorded in a study of vaccination effects on CD4 cells after COVID-19. Study summary: There were two convalescent patients who gave samples 16 days and one week before vaccination.

The data were produced by immunoSEQ multiplex PCR, yet TCRdb's version contains in-frame clones alone and is incomplete. Here the sample spans about 36,000 clones, roughly 69% being singletons. This clone was seen a few times. Its target is unknown. Before sequencing took place, the ViraFEST assay used viral peptide pools to expand antigen-specific CD4+ T cells. Following 10 days of culture, CD4+ T cells were isolated. The person acquired a PCR-confirmed SARS-CoV-2 infection between March and December 2020. CDR3 length: 15 amino acids. The germline V and J ends were trimmed by 7 bases and 4 bases, with 19 bases remaining between them. The germline V gene has CDR1 SEHNR and CDR2 FQNEAQ (reference sequence).

The receptor comes from a human donor who had a prior SARS-CoV-2 infection. The specimen was CD4+ T cells from PBMCs cultured with HCoV-NL63 spike peptides, collected before COVID-19 vaccination. The rearrangement links TRBV7-9 to TRBJ1-1; tentative D call: TRBD1 (5 bases). CDR3 DNA sequence: TGTGCCAGCACCACAAGCAGCGGGGGTGGCACTGAAGCTTTCTTT. It is translated as CASTTSSGGGTEAFF.